The clone carrying this T cell receptor (beta chain) turned up a few times. Its target is unknown. This entry comes from a study of response to subunit inactivated influenza vaccine. The study's findings and limits: Authors suggested that a seasonal influenza vaccination recruits few new T cells each time.

Germline CDR1 is SGHTA and CDR2 is FQGNSA. The CDR3 has 13 amino acids. The trim removed 2 bases at V and 9 bases at J, leaving 7 bases unmatched. TCRdb fed the RT-PCR reads into MiXCR, producing one record per CDR3 protein. The table has a few hundred thousand distinct CDR3 sequences, roughly 9.7% seen once. Sequenced material: PBMCs from blood, taken roughly 48 days after vaccination. This TCR was recovered from a man between 50 and 59 years old who received an inactivated influenza vaccine. The chain carries TRBV7-2 and TRBJ2-7, with 7 nucleotides matching TRBD2. The CDR3 DNA reads TGTGCCAGCAGCTTATACGGGGGGAAGGGGCAGTACTTC. Its protein product is CASSLYGGKGQYF.